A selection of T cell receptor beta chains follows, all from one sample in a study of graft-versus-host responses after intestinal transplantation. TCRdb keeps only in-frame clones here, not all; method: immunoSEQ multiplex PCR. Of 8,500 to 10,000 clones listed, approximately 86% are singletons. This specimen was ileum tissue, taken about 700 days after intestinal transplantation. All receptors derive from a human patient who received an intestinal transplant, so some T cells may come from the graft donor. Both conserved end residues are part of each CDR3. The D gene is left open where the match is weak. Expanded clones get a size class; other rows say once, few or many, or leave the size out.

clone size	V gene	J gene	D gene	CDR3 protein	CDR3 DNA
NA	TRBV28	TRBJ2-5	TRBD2	CASSLFYLAGGTGETQYF	TGTGCCAGCAGTTTATTCTACCTGGCGGGAGGGACCGGGGAGACCCAGTACTTC
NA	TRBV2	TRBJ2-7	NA	CAGGNYEQYF	TGTGCCGGAGGGAACTACGAGCAGTACTTC
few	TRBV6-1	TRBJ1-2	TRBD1	CASSEAGTGTYGYTF	TGTGCCAGCAGTGAAGCTGGGACAGGGACCTATGGCTACACCTTC
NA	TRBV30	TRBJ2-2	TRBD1	CAWTPGQWNINTGELFF	TGTGCCTGGACCCCGGGACAGTGGAATATTAACACCGGGGAGCTGTTTTTT
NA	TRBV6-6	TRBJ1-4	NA	CASSLGKGTNEKLFF	TGTGCCAGCAGTTTGGGGAAGGGTACTAATGAAAAACTGTTTTTT
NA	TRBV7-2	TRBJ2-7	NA	CASSYTDRLFEQYF	TGTGCCAGCAGCTACACGGACCGCCTTTTCGAGCAGTACTTC
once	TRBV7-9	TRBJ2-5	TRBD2	CASSRGEETQYF	TGTGCCAGCAGCCGGGGGGAAGAGACCCAGTACTTC
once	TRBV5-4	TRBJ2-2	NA	CASSRGASGAGELFF	TGTGCCAGCAGCCGGGGGGCTAGCGGAGCGGGGGAGCTGTTTTTT
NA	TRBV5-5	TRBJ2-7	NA	CASSLAFGGQAYEQYF	TGTGCCAGCAGCTTGGCCTTCGGGGGACAAGCCTACGAGCAGTACTTC
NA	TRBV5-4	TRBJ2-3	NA	CASSSRLDTDTQYF	TGTGCCAGCAGCTCCAGACTTGACACAGATACGCAGTATTTT
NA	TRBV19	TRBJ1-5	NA	CASSEQGGGQPQHF	TGTGCCAGTAGTGAACAGGGTGGTGGTCAGCCCCAGCATTTT
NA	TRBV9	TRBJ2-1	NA	CASSVGQDNYNEQFF	TGTGCCAGCAGCGTAGGACAGGATAACTACAATGAGCAGTTCTTC
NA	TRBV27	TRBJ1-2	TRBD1	CASGDRGGYGYTF	TGTGCCAGCGGGGACAGGGGGGGCTATGGCTACACCTTC
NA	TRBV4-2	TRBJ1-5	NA	CASSRKLAGDQGPQHF	TGTGCCAGCAGCCGCAAGCTAGCGGGGGACCAGGGGCCCCAGCATTTT
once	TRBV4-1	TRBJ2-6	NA	CASSHPPPGANVLTF	TGCGCCAGCAGCCACCCCCCACCCGGGGCCAACGTCCTGACTTTC
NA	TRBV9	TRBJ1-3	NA	CASSVGGLAGNTIYF	TGTGCCAGCAGCGTAGGTGGGCTCGCTGGAAACACCATATATTTT
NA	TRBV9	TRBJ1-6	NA	CASSVEAVLYNSPLHF	TGTGCCAGCAGCGTAGAGGCAGTCCTCTATAATTCACCCCTCCACTTT
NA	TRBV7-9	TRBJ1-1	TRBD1	CASSVEGATEAFF	TGTGCCAGCAGCGTGGAGGGGGCCACTGAAGCTTTCTTT
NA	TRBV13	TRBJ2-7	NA	CASSLSIGTHRYEQYF	TGTGCCAGCAGCTTATCAATCGGGACACACCGCTACGAGCAGTACTTC
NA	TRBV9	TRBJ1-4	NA	CASGDSATNEKLFF	TGTGCCAGCGGAGACAGTGCAACTAATGAAAAACTGTTTTTT
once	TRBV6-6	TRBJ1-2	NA	CASSYSHLRDYGYTF	TGTGCCAGCAGTTACTCACACCTCCGGGACTATGGCTACACCTTC
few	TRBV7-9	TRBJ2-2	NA	CASSLDNGVRELFF	TGTGCCAGCAGCTTGGACAACGGGGTCCGGGAGCTGTTTTTT
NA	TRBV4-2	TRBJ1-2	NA	CASSQGGSRATYGYTF	TGTGCCAGCAGCCAAGGGGGGTCCCGGGCCACCTATGGCTACACCTTC
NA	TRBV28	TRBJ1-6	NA	CASKASYNSPLHF	TGTGCCAGCAAGGCGAGTTATAATTCACCCCTCCACTTT
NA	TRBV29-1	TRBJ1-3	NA	CSARTVSGNTIYF	TGCAGCGCAAGAACGGTCTCTGGAAACACCATATATTTT
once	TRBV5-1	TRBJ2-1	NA	CASSLGGSGYNEQFF	TGCGCCAGCAGCTTAGGTGGGAGTGGCTACAATGAGCAGTTCTTC
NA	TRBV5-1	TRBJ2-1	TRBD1	CASSLFRGGDEQFF	TGCGCCAGCAGCTTATTTCGAGGGGGCGATGAGCAGTTCTTC
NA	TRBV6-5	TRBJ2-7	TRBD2	CASSPGLAREQYF	TGTGCCTCATCCCCGGGACTAGCCCGCGAGCAGTACTTC
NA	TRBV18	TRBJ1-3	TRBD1	CASSPPLTGQGVYSGNTIYF	TGTGCCAGCTCACCGCCACTTACGGGACAGGGGGTGTACTCTGGAAACACCATATATTTT
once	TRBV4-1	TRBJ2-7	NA	CASSQDDRSSYEQYF	TGCGCCAGCAGCCAGGACGACAGGAGCTCCTACGAGCAGTACTTC
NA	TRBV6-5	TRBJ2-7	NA	CASRLTDYKYGEQYF	TGTGCCAGCAGGCTTACGGACTACAAGTACGGAGAGCAGTACTTC
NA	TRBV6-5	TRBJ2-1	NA	CASRRQAYNEQFF	TGTGCCAGCAGGCGACAGGCCTACAATGAGCAGTTCTTC